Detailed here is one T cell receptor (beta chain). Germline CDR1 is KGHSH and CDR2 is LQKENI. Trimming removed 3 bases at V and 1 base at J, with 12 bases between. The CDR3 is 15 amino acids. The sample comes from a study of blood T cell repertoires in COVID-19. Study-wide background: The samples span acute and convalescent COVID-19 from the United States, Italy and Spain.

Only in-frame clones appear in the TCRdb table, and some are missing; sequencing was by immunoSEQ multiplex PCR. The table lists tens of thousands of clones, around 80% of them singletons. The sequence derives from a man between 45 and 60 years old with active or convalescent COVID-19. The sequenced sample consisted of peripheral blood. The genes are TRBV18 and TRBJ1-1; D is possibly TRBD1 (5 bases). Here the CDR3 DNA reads TGTGCCAGCTCACCCTTAGGACAACCGAACACTGAAGCTTTCTTT. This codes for CASSPLGQPNTEAFF.